Listed below are T cell receptor beta chains from one sample, sequenced in a study of T-cell reconstitution after alpha-beta-depleted transplantation in children. TCRdb independently ran MiXCR on the PCR reads; one entry per CDR3 protein. The profile shows 600,000 to 700,000 distinct CDR3 sequences, roughly 15% of them singletons. The sequenced sample was PBMCs from the stem cell graft donor, obtained from the stem cell graft. These receptors were collected from a human donor who donated a stem cell graft to a child with acute myeloid leukemia. CDR3s include the opening cysteine and the closing phenylalanine or tryptophan. The D gene is left open where the match is weak. Not all rows give a size; the values are once, few, many and, for expanded clones, a class.

d_call: TRBD2; clone_size: many; v_call: TRBV20-1; j_call: TRBJ2-3; cdr3_aa: CSASLAGTTDTQYF; cdr3_nt: TGCAGTGCTAGTCTAGCGGGGACCACAGATACGCAGTATTTT
d_call: TRBD1; clone_size: many; v_call: TRBV5-5; j_call: TRBJ2-1; cdr3_aa: CASSLSWTGANEQFF; cdr3_nt: TGTGCCAGCAGCTTGTCCTGGACAGGGGCCAATGAGCAGTTCTTC
d_call: TRBD1; clone_size: -; v_call: TRBV20-1; j_call: TRBJ1-2; cdr3_aa: CSAIRQGVSGYTF; cdr3_nt: TGCAGTGCTATTCGACAGGGGGTATCGGGCTACACCTTC
d_call: TRBD1; clone_size: many; v_call: TRBV29-1; j_call: TRBJ2-7; cdr3_aa: CSVQDRASYEQYF; cdr3_nt: TGCAGCGTTCAGGACAGGGCCTCCTACGAGCAGTACTTC
d_call: -; clone_size: many; v_call: TRBV12-3/TRBV12-4; j_call: TRBJ2-7; cdr3_aa: CASSPGTDYEQYF; cdr3_nt: TGTGCCAGCAGTCCAGGGACGGACTACGAGCAGTACTTC
d_call: -; clone_size: -; v_call: TRBV28; j_call: TRBJ2-1; cdr3_aa: CASFERSNEQFF; cdr3_nt: TGTGCCAGCTTCGAAAGGAGTAATGAGCAGTTCTTC
d_call: -; clone_size: many; v_call: TRBV20-1; j_call: TRBJ2-1; cdr3_aa: CSAVGQDTYNEQFF; cdr3_nt: TGCAGTGCTGTAGGGCAGGATACCTACAATGAGCAGTTCTTC
d_call: -; clone_size: many; v_call: TRBV4-3; j_call: TRBJ1-1; cdr3_aa: CASSQDRRREAFF; cdr3_nt: TGCGCCAGCAGCCAAGATCGGCGGAGAGAAGCTTTCTTT
d_call: -; clone_size: -; v_call: TRBV7-2; j_call: TRBJ1-6; cdr3_aa: CASSLGTGRGHSPLHF; cdr3_nt: TGTGCCAGCAGCTTAGGAACGGGGCGCGGCCATTCACCCCTCCACTTT
d_call: -; clone_size: -; v_call: TRBV5-1; j_call: TRBJ2-3; cdr3_aa: CASSLTRQGRSTDTQYF; cdr3_nt: TGCGCCAGCAGCTTAACTCGCCAGGGGAGATCCACAGATACGCAGTATTTT
d_call: -; clone_size: many; v_call: TRBV16; j_call: TRBJ1-6; cdr3_aa: CASSQSLGGRNSPLHF; cdr3_nt: TGTGCCAGCAGCCAATCGTTGGGGGGTCGGAATTCACCCCTCCACTTT
d_call: -; clone_size: many; v_call: TRBV5-6; j_call: TRBJ1-1; cdr3_aa: CASSSLTGEAFF; cdr3_nt: TGTGCCAGCAGCTCACTGACAGGTGAAGCTTTCTTT
d_call: -; clone_size: many; v_call: TRBV2; j_call: TRBJ2-1; cdr3_aa: CASTALRVGDEQFF; cdr3_nt: TGTGCCAGCACCGCCCTGCGTGTCGGCGATGAGCAGTTCTTC